This paragraph covers one T cell receptor (beta chain) sequence. These data belong to a study of Graves' ophthalmopathy and Graves' hyperthyroidism. Study-wide background: If no ophthalmopathy appeared within 18 months of follow-up, hyperthyroidism was termed stable.

Participants with hyperthyroidism, aged 18 to 65, were newly diagnosed with under 2 months' duration. Among the exclusions were patients with other autoimmune diseases, uncontrolled infections, pregnancy or lactation. Clinical symptoms, serum thyroxine, TRAb, thyroid ultrasound and orbital computed tomography formed the basis of diagnosis. For repertoire sequencing, the TCR beta CDR3 regions were amplified from RNA transcripts. Second-round multiplex PCR came after first-round RT-PCR with HTBI primers. TCRdb processed the multiplex PCR reads anew with MiXCR; each CDR3 protein has one entry. The repertoire holds over a million distinct CDR3 sequences, about 38% seen once, with 11% in the top ten. The junction had 9 bases not matched to a gene; V was cut back by 4 bases and J by 4 bases. Per the germline V gene, CDR1 is SNHLY and CDR2 is FYNNEI. The CDR3 spans 16 residues.

This chain joins TRBV2 and TRBJ1-2; 10 nucleotides line up with TRBD1. This sequence originates from an adult man with Graves' hyperthyroidism. Sequencing was done on a sample of peripheral blood or thyroid tissue (not recorded which). CDR3 in DNA: TGTGCCAGCAGTGCCCGACAGGGGGCACAGCCCTATGGCTACACCTTC. Amino acid sequence: CASSARQGAQPYGYTF.